These 18 T cell receptor beta chains came from one sample sequenced in a study of blood T cell repertoires in COVID-19. Profiling relied on immunoSEQ multiplex PCR, and the TCRdb table lists in-frame clones only, not all of them. The sample lists around 73,000 clones, approximately 80% occurring once. Sample: peripheral blood. The receptors stem from a man between 65 and 85 years old with COVID-19, enrolled during active disease.

The sample holds a few counts of this clone. The chain uses TRBV19 and TRBJ1-5, with D uncertain. The germline V and J ends were trimmed by 3 bases and 5 bases, with 11 bases remaining between them. The CDR3 covers 14 residues. Germline CDR1 is LNHDA and CDR2 is SQIVND (reference sequence). CDR3 sequence reads: CASSIKVQHQPQHF. The CDR3 DNA follows: TGTGCCAGTAGTATTAAAGTACAGCATCAGCCCCAGCATTTT.

The gene calls are TRBV29-1 and TRBJ2-2, with 7 bases that match TRBD1. The CDR3 runs 18 residues. V lost 0 bases, J lost 5 bases, and 15 bases stayed unmatched. CDR1 SQVTM and CDR2 ANQGSEA come from the germline V gene. This CDR3 is CSVEDRRDRRGTTGELFF. CDR3 in DNA: TGCAGCGTTGAAGATCGCCGGGACAGACGAGGTACTACCGGGGAGCTGTTTTTT.

This clone was recorded a few times. This sequence joins TRBV28 and TRBJ2-1; a weak D match, TRBD2 (6 bases). The ends were cut back, 4 bases at V and 0 bases at J, with 13 bases in the middle. This CDR3 is built from 16 residues. The germline gives CDR1 MDHEN, CDR2 SYDVKM. The chain's CDR3 is CASSSTLAISYNEQFF. CDR3 bases: TGTGCCAGCAGTTCCACACTAGCTATCTCCTACAATGAGCAGTTCTTC.

The rearrangement uses TRBV5-1 and TRBJ1-1; 7 bases map to TRBD1. CDR1 and CDR2 (germline): SGHRS, YFSETQ. CDR3 length: 14 amino acids. V lost 3 bases to trimming and J lost 1 base; unmatched junction nucleotides: 3. CDR3 nucleotides: TGCGCCAGCAGCTGGGGACAGTCGAACACTGAAGCTTTCTTT. Translating it yields CASSWGQSNTEAFF.

CDR3 nucleotide sequence: TGTGCCAGCAGTTGGTCCAGGGGGCTTGGGGCCAACGTCCTGACTTTC. This codes for CASSWSRGLGANVLTF. V and J are TRBV6-2 or TRBV6-3 and TRBJ2-6; the match to TRBD1 covers 8 bases. Germline lookup yields CDR1 MNHEY and CDR2 SVGEGT. The CDR3 loop spans 16 amino acids. The trim removed 4 bases at V and 3 bases at J, leaving 5 bases unmatched.

This sequence joins TRBV18 and TRBJ2-7; 8 nucleotides match TRBD2. Germline V CDR1 and CDR2: KGHSH, LQKENI. This CDR3 has 15 residues. The junction had 7 bases not matched to a gene; V was cut back by 1 base and J by 5 bases. DNA for the CDR3: TGTGCCAGCTCACCACAGTCGGCGGGAGGCGACGAGCAGTACTTC. Translated: CASSPQSAGGDEQYF.

The V call is TRBV7-2, the J call TRBJ2-7; D remains ambiguous. V was pared by 0 bases and J by 1 base, with 13 bases between. Germline lookup yields CDR1 SGHTA and CDR2 FQGNSA. This CDR3 has 16 residues. CDR3 loop: CASSLAILGSSYEQYF. The CDR3 DNA reads TGTGCCAGCAGCTTAGCGATACTGGGCTCTTCCTACGAGCAGTACTTC.

The table lists this clone with a few counts. This chain links TRBV30 with TRBJ1-1; a weak D match, TRBD1 (5 bases). Looked up from germline, CDR1 is GTSNPN and CDR2 is SVGIG (reference sequence). Trimming removed 3 bases from V and 1 base from J, with 9 bases in between. The CDR3 consists of 13 residues. CDR3 region: CAWRRQGNTEAFF. DNA for the CDR3: TGTGCCTGGAGGAGGCAGGGGAACACTGAAGCTTTCTTT. Together with reference TRBV30 and TRBJ1-1, the CDR3 gives the full variable domain: SQTIHQWPATLVQPVGSPLSLECTVEGTSNPNLYWYRQAAGRGLQLLFYSVGIGQISSEVPQNLSASRPQDRQFILSSKKLLLSDSGFYLCAWRRQGNTEAFFGQGTRLTVV.

A single count supports this clone. The V and J genes are TRBV15 and TRBJ2-1; 10 bases align to TRBD2. The CDR3 is 15 amino acids. Per germline, CDR1 LNHNV and CDR2 YYDKDF (reference sequence). Trimming cost V 0 bases and J 13 bases; bases outside gene matches: 9. The DNA of the CDR3 is TGTGCCACCAGCAGAGATCTGGCTAGCGGGAGAGACCAGTTCTTC. Protein sequence: CATSRDLASGRDQFF.

This clone appeared once. The chain links TRBV11-1 to TRBJ1-1, with 8 bases fitting TRBD1. CDR3 size: 16 residues. The J segment lost 0 bases and the V segment lost 2 bases, leaving 5 bases of the junction unmatched. The germline gives CDR1 SGHAT, CDR2 FQDESV (reference sequence). The CDR3, as DNA: TGTGCCAGCAGCTTATGGAGGGACAGGTTGAACACTGAAGCTTTCTTT. Translating gives CASSLWRDRLNTEAFF.

V gene TRBV4-1 combines with J gene TRBJ2-7; TRBD2 matches at 8 bases. This CDR3 has 15 residues. Germline V lookup: CDR1 MGHRA, CDR2 YSYEKL. V lost 1 base, J lost 4 bases, and 6 bases stayed unmatched. CDR3 coding DNA: TGCGCCAGCAGCCAAGGGTTGACGGGAGGGTACGAGCAGTACTTC. Protein: CASSQGLTGGYEQYF.

J is TRBJ2-1 and V is TRBV2; tentatively, D is TRBD1 (6 bases). V was shortened by 10 bases and J by 0 bases, with 19 bases between the two germline ends. CDR1 is SNHLY and CDR2 is FYNNEI in the germline V gene. The CDR3 consists of 16 residues. Here the CDR3 reads CATGDTLLSSYNEQFF. The CDR3 DNA reads as TGTGCCACCGGGGACACCCTTCTCAGCTCCTACAATGAGCAGTTCTTC.

This rearrangement joins TRBV3-1 (or the pseudogene TRBV3-2) to TRBJ2-7; TRBD2 might be the D (5 bases). CDR1 and CDR2 (germline): LGHDT, YNNKEL (reference sequence). Trimming pared 2 bases from V and 5 bases from J, leaving 16 bases between. There are 15 residues in the CDR3. CDR3 DNA: TGTGCCAGCAGCCAACTGAGCCTAGCCGTCCACGAGCAGTACTTC. Its protein is CASSQLSLAVHEQYF.

This clone came up a few times. This rearrangement joins TRBV19 to TRBJ1-4; D is unresolved. Trimming removed 1 base at V and 4 bases at J, with 16 bases between. Germline assignment: CDR1 LNHDA and CDR2 SQIVND (reference sequence). The CDR3 totals 17 residues. CDR3 residues: CASSIGGGLVGNEKLFF. CDR3 DNA: TGTGCCAGTAGTATAGGAGGCGGATTGGTGGGTAATGAAAAACTGTTTTTT. The full variable domain, completed using reference TRBV19 and TRBJ1-4, is DGGITQSPKYLFRKEGQNVTLSCEQNLNHDAMYWYRQDPGQGLRLIYYSQIVNDFQKGDIAEGYSVSREKKESFPLTVTSAQKNPTAFYLCASSIGGGLVGNEKLFFGSGTQLSVL.

This clone occurred once. The V call is TRBV7-3, the J call TRBJ2-1; 7 positions match TRBD2. This CDR3 region has 12 residues. V lost 2 bases, J lost 8 bases, and 0 bases stayed unmatched. Per the germline V gene, CDR1 is SGHTA and CDR2 is FQGTGA. The CDR3, as DNA: TGTGCCAGCAGCTTAGGGGGGGATGAGCAGTTCTTC. Amino acids: CASSLGGDEQFF.

The chain has TRBV30 and TRBJ1-6, with D unresolved. Trimming took 2 bases from V and 8 from J, leaving 7 bases between them. CDR1 and CDR2 (germline): GTSNPN, SVGIG (reference sequence). The length of the CDR3 is 12 residues. The CDR3 reads CAWSSQYSPLHF. Here the CDR3 DNA reads TGTGCCTGGAGTTCTCAGTATTCACCCCTCCACTTT.

This chain joins TRBV7-9 and TRBJ1-2, with D unresolved. The CDR3 runs to 14 residues. Germline values: CDR1 SEHNR, CDR2 FQNEAQ (reference sequence). V lost 5 bases and J 0 bases, leaving 10 bases between the germline ends. CDR3: CASSPGVSNYGYTF. The CDR3 DNA sequence: TGTGCCAGCAGCCCAGGTGTTTCTAACTATGGCTACACCTTC. The whole variable domain, filled in from reference TRBV7-9 and TRBJ1-2, reads DTGVSQNPRHKITKRGQNVTFRCDPISEHNRLYWYRQTLGQGPEFLTYFQNEAQLEKSRLLSDRFSAERPKGSFSTLEIQRTEQGDSAMYLCASSPGVSNYGYTFGSGTRLTVV.

The chain links TRBV19 to TRBJ2-1, with 12 bases fitting TRBD2. CDR1 LNHDA and CDR2 SQIVND come from the germline V gene (reference sequence). The CDR3 extends over 16 amino acids. V was clipped by 0 bases and J by 9 bases; unmatched bases: 6. The CDR3 DNA reads TGTGCCAGTAGTATAGATAAGCTAGCGGGAGGGAGTGAGCAGTTCTTC. This gives the protein CASSIDKLAGGSEQFF.